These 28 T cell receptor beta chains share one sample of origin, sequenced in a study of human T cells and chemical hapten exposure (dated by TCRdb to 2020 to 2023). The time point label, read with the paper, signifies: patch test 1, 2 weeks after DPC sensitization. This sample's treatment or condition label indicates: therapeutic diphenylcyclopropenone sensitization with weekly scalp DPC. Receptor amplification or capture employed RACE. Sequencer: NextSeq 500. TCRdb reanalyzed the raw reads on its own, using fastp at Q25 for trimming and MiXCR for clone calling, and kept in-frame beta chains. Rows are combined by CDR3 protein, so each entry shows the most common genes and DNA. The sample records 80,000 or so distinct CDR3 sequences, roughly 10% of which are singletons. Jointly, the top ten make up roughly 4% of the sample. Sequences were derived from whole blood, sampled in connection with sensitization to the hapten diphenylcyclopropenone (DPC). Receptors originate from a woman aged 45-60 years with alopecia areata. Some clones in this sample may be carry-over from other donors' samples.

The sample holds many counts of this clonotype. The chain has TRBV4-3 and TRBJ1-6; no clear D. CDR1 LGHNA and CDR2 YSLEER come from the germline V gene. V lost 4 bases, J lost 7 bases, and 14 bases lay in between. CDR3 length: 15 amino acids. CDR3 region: CASSREDVRNSPLHF. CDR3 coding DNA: TGCGCCAGCAGCCGAGAAGACGTGCGGAATTCACCCCTCCACTTT.

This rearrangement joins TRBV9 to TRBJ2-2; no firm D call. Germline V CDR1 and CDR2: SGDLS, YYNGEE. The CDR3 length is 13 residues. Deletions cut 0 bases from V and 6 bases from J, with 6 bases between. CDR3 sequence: CASSVGSAGELFF. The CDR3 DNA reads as TGTGCCAGCAGCGTAGGGAGCGCCGGGGAGCTGTTTTTT.

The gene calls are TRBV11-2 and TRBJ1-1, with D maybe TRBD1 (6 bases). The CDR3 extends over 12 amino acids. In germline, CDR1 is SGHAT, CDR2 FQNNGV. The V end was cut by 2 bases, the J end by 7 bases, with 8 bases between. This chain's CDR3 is CASSLTGIEAFF. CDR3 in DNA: TGTGCCAGCAGCTTAACAGGGATTGAAGCTTTCTTT.

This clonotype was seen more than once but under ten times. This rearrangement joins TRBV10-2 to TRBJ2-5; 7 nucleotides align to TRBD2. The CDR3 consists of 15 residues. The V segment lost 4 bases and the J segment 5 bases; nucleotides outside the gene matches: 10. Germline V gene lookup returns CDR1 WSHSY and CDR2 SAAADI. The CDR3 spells CASSALAGGQETQYF. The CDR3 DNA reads TGCGCCAGCAGTGCCTTAGCGGGCGGGCAGGAGACCCAGTACTTC.

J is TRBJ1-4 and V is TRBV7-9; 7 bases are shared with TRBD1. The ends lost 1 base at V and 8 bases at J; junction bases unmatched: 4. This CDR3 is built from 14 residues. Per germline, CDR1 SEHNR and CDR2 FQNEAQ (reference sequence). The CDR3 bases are TGTGCCAGCAGCTTAGGACAGGGCAAGGAAAAACTGTTTTTT. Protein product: CASSLGQGKEKLFF.

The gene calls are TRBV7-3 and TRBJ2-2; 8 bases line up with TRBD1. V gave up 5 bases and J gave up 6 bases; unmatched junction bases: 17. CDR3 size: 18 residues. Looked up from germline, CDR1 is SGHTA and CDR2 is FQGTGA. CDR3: CASSPLPEGTGGAGELFF. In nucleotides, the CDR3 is TGTGCCAGCAGCCCCCTCCCCGAAGGGACAGGTGGGGCCGGGGAGCTGTTTTTT.

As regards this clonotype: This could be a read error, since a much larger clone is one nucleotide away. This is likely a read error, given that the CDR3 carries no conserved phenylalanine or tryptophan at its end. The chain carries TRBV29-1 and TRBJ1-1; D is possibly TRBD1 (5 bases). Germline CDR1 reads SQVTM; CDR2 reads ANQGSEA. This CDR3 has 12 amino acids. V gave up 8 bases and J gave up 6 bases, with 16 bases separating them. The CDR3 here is CSSRGQGAEAFI. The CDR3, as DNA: TGCAGCTCCCGGGGTCAGGGTGCTGAAGCTTTCATT.

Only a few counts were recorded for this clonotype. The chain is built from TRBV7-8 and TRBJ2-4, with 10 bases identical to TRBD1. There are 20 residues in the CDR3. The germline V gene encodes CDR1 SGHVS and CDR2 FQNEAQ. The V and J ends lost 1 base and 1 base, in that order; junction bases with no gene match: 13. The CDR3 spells CASSLVRGTGALGAKNIQYF. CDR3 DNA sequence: TGTGCCAGCAGCTTAGTCCGAGGGACAGGGGCCTTAGGGGCCAAAAACATTCAGTACTTC. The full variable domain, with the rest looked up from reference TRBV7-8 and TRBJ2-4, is GAGVSQSPRYKVAKRGQDVALRCDPISGHVSLFWYQQALGQGPEFLTYFQNEAQLDKSGLPSDRFFAERPEGSVSTLKIQRTQQEDSAVYLCASSLVRGTGALGAKNIQYFGAGTRLSVL.

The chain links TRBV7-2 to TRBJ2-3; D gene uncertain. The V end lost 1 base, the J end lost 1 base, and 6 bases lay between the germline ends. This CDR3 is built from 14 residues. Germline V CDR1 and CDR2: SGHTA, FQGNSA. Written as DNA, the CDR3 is TGTGCCAGCAGCTTAGATAGGCGCACAGATACGCAGTATTTT. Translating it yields CASSLDRRTDTQYF.

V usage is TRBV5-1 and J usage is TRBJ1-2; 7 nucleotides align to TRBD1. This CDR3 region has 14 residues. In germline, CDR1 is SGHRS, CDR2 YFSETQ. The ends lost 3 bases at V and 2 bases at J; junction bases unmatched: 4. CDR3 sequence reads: CASSSGQSNYGYTF. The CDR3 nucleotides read TGCGCCAGCAGCTCGGGACAGTCCAACTATGGCTACACCTTC.

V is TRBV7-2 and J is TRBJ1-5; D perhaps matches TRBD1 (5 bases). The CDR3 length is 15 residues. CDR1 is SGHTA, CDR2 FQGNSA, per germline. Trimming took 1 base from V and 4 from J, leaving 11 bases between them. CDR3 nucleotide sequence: TGTGCCAGCAGCTTAGAAGGGGTGGCAAATCAGCCCCAGCATTTT. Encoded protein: CASSLEGVANQPQHF.

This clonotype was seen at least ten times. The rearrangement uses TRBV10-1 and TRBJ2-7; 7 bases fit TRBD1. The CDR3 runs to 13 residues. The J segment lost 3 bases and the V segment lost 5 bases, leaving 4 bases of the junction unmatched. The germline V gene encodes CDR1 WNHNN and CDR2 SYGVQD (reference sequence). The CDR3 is CASSKGQIYEQYF. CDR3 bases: TGCGCCAGCAGTAAGGGACAGATCTACGAGCAGTACTTC.

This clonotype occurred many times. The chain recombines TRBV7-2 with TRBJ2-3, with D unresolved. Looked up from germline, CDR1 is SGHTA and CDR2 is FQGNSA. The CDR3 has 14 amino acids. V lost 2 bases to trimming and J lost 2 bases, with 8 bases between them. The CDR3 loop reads CASSLRQTTDTQYF. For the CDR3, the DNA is TGTGCCAGCAGCTTACGCCAAACCACAGATACGCAGTATTTT.

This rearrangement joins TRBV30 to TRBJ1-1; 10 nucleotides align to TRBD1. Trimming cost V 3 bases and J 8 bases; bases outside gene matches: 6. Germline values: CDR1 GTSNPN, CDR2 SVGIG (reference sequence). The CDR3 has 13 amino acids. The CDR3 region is CAWRRQGAFEAFF. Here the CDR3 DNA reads TGTGCCTGGAGGCGACAGGGGGCATTCGAAGCTTTCTTT.

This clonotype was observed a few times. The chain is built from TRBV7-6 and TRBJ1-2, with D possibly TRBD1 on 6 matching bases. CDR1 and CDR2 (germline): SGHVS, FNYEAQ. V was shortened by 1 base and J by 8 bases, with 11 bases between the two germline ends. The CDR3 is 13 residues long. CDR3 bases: TGTGCCAGCAGCTTAGGAATGGGGGGCGGCTACACCTTC. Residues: CASSLGMGGGYTF.

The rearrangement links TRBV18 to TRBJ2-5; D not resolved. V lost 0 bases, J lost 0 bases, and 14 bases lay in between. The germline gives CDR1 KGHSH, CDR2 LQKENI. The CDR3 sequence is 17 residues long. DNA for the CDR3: TGTGCCAGCTCACCACCGGTCGGAGTTTCGAACCAAGAGACCCAGTACTTC. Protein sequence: CASSPPVGVSNQETQYF.

The CDR3 coding sequence is TGTGCCAGCAGCCCCCAGACAGCGAACACTGAAGCTTTCTTT. Translation gives CASSPQTANTEAFF. The J gene is TRBJ1-1, the V gene TRBV7-9; a possible D gene is TRBD1 (5 bases). V lost 5 bases to trimming and J lost 1 base, with 11 bases between them. The CDR3 consists of 14 residues. CDR1 and CDR2 (germline): SEHNR, FQNEAQ (reference sequence).

CDR3 amino acids: CASSVGQGSNQPQHF. The CDR3 nucleotides read TGCGCCAGCAGCGTGGGACAGGGAAGTAATCAGCCCCAGCATTTT. V is TRBV5-1 and J is TRBJ1-5; 9 bases agree with TRBD1. The J segment lost 4 bases and the V segment lost 4 bases, leaving 6 bases of the junction unmatched. The CDR3 is 15 residues long. Germline assignment: CDR1 SGHRS and CDR2 YFSETQ.

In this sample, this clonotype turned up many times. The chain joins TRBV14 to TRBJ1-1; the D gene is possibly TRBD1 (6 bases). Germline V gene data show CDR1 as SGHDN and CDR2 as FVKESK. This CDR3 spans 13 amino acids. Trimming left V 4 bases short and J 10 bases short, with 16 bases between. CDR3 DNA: TGTGCCAGCAGCCCCGGAATTAGGACAGCAGCTTTCTTT. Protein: CASSPGIRTAAFF.

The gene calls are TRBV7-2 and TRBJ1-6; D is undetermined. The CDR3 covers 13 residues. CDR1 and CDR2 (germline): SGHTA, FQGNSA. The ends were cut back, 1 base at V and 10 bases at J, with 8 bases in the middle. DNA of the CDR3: TGTGCCAGCAGCTTAGAATCAGTGTCACCCCTCCACTTT. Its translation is CASSLESVSPLHF.

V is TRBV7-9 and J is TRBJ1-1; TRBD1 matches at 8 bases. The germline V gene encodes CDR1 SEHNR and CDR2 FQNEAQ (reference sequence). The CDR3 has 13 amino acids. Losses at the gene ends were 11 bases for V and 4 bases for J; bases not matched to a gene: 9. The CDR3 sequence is CAGIDRGGTEAFF. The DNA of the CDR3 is TGTGCCGGAATAGACAGGGGTGGCACTGAAGCTTTCTTT.

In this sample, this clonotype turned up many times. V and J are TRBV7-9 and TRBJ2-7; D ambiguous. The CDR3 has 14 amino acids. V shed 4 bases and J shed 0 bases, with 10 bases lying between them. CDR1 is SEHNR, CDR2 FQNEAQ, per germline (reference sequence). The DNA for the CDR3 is TGTGCCAGCAGCTCCGACCGCCACTCCTACGAGCAGTACTTC. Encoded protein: CASSSDRHSYEQYF.

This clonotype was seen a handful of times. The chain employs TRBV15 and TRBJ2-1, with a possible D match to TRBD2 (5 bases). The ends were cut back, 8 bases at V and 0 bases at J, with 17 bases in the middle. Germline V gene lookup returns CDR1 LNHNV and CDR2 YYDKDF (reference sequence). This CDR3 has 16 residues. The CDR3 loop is CATSRSPGVSYNEQFF. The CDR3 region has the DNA TGTGCCACCTCACGAAGCCCCGGGGTCTCCTACAATGAGCAGTTCTTC.

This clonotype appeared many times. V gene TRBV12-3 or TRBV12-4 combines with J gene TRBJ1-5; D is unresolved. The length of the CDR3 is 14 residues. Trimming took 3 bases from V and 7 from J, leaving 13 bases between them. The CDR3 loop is CASSLGETGQPQHF. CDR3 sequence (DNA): TGTGCCAGCAGTTTGGGCGAAACGGGGCAGCCCCAGCATTTT.

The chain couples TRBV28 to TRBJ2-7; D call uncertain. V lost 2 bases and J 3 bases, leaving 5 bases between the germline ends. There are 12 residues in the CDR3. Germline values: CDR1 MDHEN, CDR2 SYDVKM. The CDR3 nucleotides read TGTGCCAGCAGTTTAATCGGCTACGAGCAGTACTTC. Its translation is CASSLIGYEQYF.

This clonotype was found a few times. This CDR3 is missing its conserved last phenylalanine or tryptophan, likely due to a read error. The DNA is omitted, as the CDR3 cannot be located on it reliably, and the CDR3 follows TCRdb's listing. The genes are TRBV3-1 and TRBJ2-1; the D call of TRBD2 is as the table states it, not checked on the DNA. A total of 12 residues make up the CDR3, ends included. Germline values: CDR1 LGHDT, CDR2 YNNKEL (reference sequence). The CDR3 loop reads CASSQVAGGVEV.

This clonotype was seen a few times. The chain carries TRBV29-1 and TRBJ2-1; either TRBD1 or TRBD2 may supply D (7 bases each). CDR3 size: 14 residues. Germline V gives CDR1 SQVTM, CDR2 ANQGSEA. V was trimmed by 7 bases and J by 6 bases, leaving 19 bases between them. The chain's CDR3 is CSGQGGQGSNEQFF. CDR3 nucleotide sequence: TGCAGCGGGCAGGGGGGGCAAGGGTCCAATGAGCAGTTCTTC.

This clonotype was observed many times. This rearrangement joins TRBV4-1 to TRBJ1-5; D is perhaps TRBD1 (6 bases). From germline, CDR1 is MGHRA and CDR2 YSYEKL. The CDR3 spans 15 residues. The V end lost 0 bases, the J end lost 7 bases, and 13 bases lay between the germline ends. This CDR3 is CASSQERGGAQPQHF. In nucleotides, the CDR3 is TGCGCCAGCAGCCAAGAGCGGGGGGGCGCGCAGCCCCAGCATTTT.